This T cell receptor beta chain was observed in a study of T cells after yellow fever vaccination. Study as a whole: SMART-Seq v4 Ultra Low Input handled preparation of low-cell-number fractions.

TCRdb recomputed calls from the 5' RACE reads with MiXCR, one row per CDR3 protein. This table holds about 550,000 distinct CDR3 sequences, over 15% found once. Germline-derived CDR1 and CDR2 are SGHRS and YFSETQ. The CDR3 consists of 16 residues. Between the trimmed V and J ends, which lost 1 base and 3 bases, there was a span of 13 bases. This TCR was sampled from a man aged 25 to 40 who received the YFV17D yellow fever vaccine. The input for sequencing was PBMCs, taken 15 days after the yellow fever booster vaccination. V usage is TRBV5-1 and J usage is TRBJ1-4; possible D gene TRBD1, 5 bases. CDR3 amino acids: CASSLTQGGANEKLFF. The CDR3 coding sequence is TGCGCCAGCAGCTTGACTCAGGGTGGAGCTAATGAAAAACTGTTTTTT.